Listed below are T cell receptor beta chains from one sample, sequenced in a study of T cell responses to AZD1222 COVID-19 vaccine. Using immunoSEQ multiplex PCR, the repertoire was profiled, and TCRdb retains in-frame clones only, with some absent. The table shows about 100,000 clones, with 70% to 90% occurring only once. The source material was peripheral blood, sampled on day 0 of MenACWY control vaccination. The receptor source for this set is an adult in good health. CDR3s leave out the opening cysteine and the closing phenylalanine or tryptophan. Some rows mark clone size as missing; the rest say once, few, many or name a class of expanded clone.

v_gene: TRBV7-3
abundance: NA
j_gene: TRBJ2-2
CDR3aa: ASSLNRPDNTGELF

v_gene: TRBV12-3/TRBV12-4
abundance: NA
j_gene: TRBJ1-2
CDR3aa: ASRSGQGYGYT

v_gene: TRBV10-3
abundance: NA
j_gene: TRBJ1-5
CDR3aa: AISEYRDNQPQH

v_gene: TRBV27
abundance: NA
j_gene: TRBJ1-5
CDR3aa: ASSFSGGSQPQH

v_gene: TRBV29-1
abundance: once
j_gene: TRBJ2-2
CDR3aa: SVEDRSNTGELF

v_gene: TRBV9
abundance: NA
j_gene: TRBJ2-5
CDR3aa: ASSAYGGAMETQY

v_gene: TRBV18
abundance: NA
j_gene: TRBJ1-4
CDR3aa: ASSPRPGLGSEKLF

v_gene: TRBV2
abundance: NA
j_gene: TRBJ2-5
CDR3aa: ASSEQGMGETQY

v_gene: TRBV4-1
abundance: once
j_gene: TRBJ1-4
CDR3aa: ASSQGTGSLEKLF

v_gene: TRBV4-2
abundance: NA
j_gene: TRBJ2-3
CDR3aa: ASSPGLATDTQY

v_gene: TRBV10-3
abundance: once
j_gene: TRBJ2-1
CDR3aa: AISELGQGYNEQF

v_gene: TRBV6-5
abundance: NA
j_gene: TRBJ1-1
CDR3aa: ASSPQTGSFIEAF

v_gene: TRBV6-6
abundance: once
j_gene: TRBJ1-3
CDR3aa: ASSYAPNDGNTIY

v_gene: TRBV27
abundance: NA
j_gene: TRBJ2-3
CDR3aa: ASSPDRGRTDTQY

v_gene: TRBV9
abundance: NA
j_gene: TRBJ1-5
CDR3aa: ASSRGANQPQH

v_gene: TRBV4-3
abundance: NA
j_gene: TRBJ2-2
CDR3aa: ASSQQSGLAGYTGELF